The rows below give T cell receptor beta chains drawn from one sample of a study of blood T cell repertoires in COVID-19. Data came from immunoSEQ multiplex PCR; TCRdb stores just in-frame clones and leaves some out. The sample carries 95,000 to 110,000 clones, 80% to 85% recorded once. Material: peripheral blood. These receptors originate from a man between 65 and 85 years old with acute or convalescent COVID-19. The CDR3 runs from the conserved cysteine through the conserved F or W. The D gene is left open where the match is weak. For some rows the clone size is stated as once, few or many, or as a class when expanded; others skip it.

>TRBV5-1|NA|TRBD1|TRBJ2-7
TGCGCCAGCAGCCCGCAGACAGGGGCCTCCTACGAGCAGTACTTC
CASSPQTGASYEQYF
>TRBV4-1|NA|NA|TRBJ2-3
TGCGCCAGCAGCCTCGGGTCGGGAATGGATACGCAGTATTTT
CASSLGSGMDTQYF
>TRBV18|NA|NA|TRBJ1-3
TGTGCCAGCCTATCTACGGTCTCTGGAAACACCATATATTTT
CASLSTVSGNTIYF
>TRBV25-1|few|NA|TRBJ1-1
TGTGCCAGCATTAGGGGAAACACTGAAGCTTTCTTT
CASIRGNTEAFF
>TRBV11-2|NA|NA|TRBJ2-5
TGTGCCAGCAGCTTAAGAACGGGACTCTCTCAAGAGACCCAGTACTTC
CASSLRTGLSQETQYF
>TRBV10-1|few|NA|TRBJ2-1
TGCGCCAGCAGTGACACTAGTAGCGGCTTTGAGCAGTTCTTC
CASSDTSSGFEQFF
>TRBV10-1|NA|TRBD2|TRBJ2-2
TGCGCCAGCAGTACTAGCGGGGGATCCGGGGAGCTGTTTTTT
CASSTSGGSGELFF
>TRBV12-3/TRBV12-4|NA|NA|TRBJ2-7
TGTGCCAGCAGGACTAGGGAGCAGTACTTC
CASRTREQYF
>TRBV27|NA|TRBD2|TRBJ2-3
TGTGCCAGCAGTTCGAGCGGGGGGGCTAGCACAGATACGCAGTATTTT
CASSSSGGASTDTQYF
>TRBV18|few|NA|TRBJ2-7
TGTGCCAGCTCACCACCGACGGGGACCTACGAGCAGTACTTC
CASSPPTGTYEQYF
>TRBV18|NA|TRBD1|TRBJ2-7
TGTGCCAGCTCCCGGGACAGAAGTTCCTACGAGCAGTACTTC
CASSRDRSSYEQYF
>TRBV18|NA|NA|TRBJ2-2
TGTGCCAGCTCACCGACGGGAACAACCGGGGAGCTGTTTTTT
CASSPTGTTGELFF
>TRBV20-1|NA|NA|TRBJ1-1
TGCAGTGCTAGTTTTCGACAGAACACTGAAGCTTTCTTT
CSASFRQNTEAFF
>TRBV7-8|NA|NA|TRBJ2-5
TGTGCCAGCAGCCCCAGACAGGCGCAAGAGACCCAGTACTTC
CASSPRQAQETQYF
>TRBV10-3|once|TRBD1|TRBJ2-1
TGTGCCACCAGGGGTGGGGACAGGGAGGCGAATGAGCAGTTCTTC
CATRGGDREANEQFF
>TRBV4-1|NA|NA|TRBJ2-3
TGCGCCAGCAGCCAAGAGAGCTCAGGCCCCGGAGATACGCAGTATTTT
CASSQESSGPGDTQYF